This T cell receptor (beta chain) was documented in a study of beta chain features in type 1 diabetes. Expressed TCRB transcripts were sequenced, since all the RNA that had been isolated was reverse transcribed. Profiled with immunoSEQ multiplex PCR; TCRdb holds only in-frame clones, not every one. The table has under 850,000 clones, around an eighth seen once; the top ten hold 0.022%. In germline, CDR1 is KGHSY, CDR2 FQNENV. After removal of 4 bases from V and 3 bases from J, the junction contained 9 bases not matched to a gene. This CDR3 has 16 amino acids. This clone was seen a few times. Its antigen is undetermined. Study-wide results and limits: Significant though moderate, a shortening of TCRB CDR3s appeared in all four CD4+ subsets of Type 1 diabetes patients.

The chain is built from TRBV16 and TRBJ2-7; 10 bases agree with TRBD1. The clonotype was recovered from a man in his late teens or twenties with type 1 diabetes. Sequences were obtained from naive CD4+ T cells from blood. The CDR3 loop reads CASSPARDRGSYEQYF. In DNA, the CDR3 is TGTGCCAGCAGCCCCGCCCGGGACAGGGGTAGCTACGAGCAGTACTTC.